This T cell receptor (beta chain) stems from a study of T-cell memory formation after mild COVID-19. General observations from the study: Detection of some responders pre-infection suggested pre-existing cross-reactive memory T cells participated. Clones contracting day 15 to 85 were balanced CD4/CD8; later expanders leaned CD4+.

This clonotype was counted only a few times. Its antigen is currently unknown. Germline lookup yields CDR1 SGHDT and CDR2 YYEEEE. The CDR3 sequence is 13 residues long. V was shortened by 5 bases and J by 4 bases, with 12 bases between the two germline ends. TCRdb ran MiXCR on the 5' RACE reads and lists one entry per CDR3 protein. The repertoire holds 560,000 or so distinct CDR3 sequences, with 15% to 20% as singletons. The sample comprised PBMCs or a T cell subset sorted from them (not recorded which). This receptor was obtained from an adult woman who had mild COVID-19 (a few samples of this study predate the infection). Cell type and time point are not known. V and J are TRBV5-6 and TRBJ1-2; TRBD1 might be the D (5 bases). CDR3 amino acids: CASRPWGSYGYTF. The CDR3 DNA follows: TGTGCCAGCAGGCCTTGGGGGAGCTATGGCTACACCTTC.